Given below is one TCR beta chain in context. This record belongs to a study of CD8+ T cells in alopecia areata. Once RNA had been extracted, it was reverse transcribed into cDNA to act as the sequencing template. The assay was immunoSEQ multiplex PCR, and TCRdb's table has in-frame clones only and misses some. The sample records under 15,000 clones, roughly three fifths being singletons. The CDR3 loop spans 16 amino acids. The germline CDR1 and CDR2 sequences are KGHSH and LQKENI. The V gene end was trimmed by 2 bases and the J gene end by 3 bases; junction bases not matched to a gene: 7. Obtained from alopecia areata patients were lesional scalp punch biopsies along with peripheral blood.

The chain links TRBV18 to TRBJ2-7; 10 positions match TRBD2. The sequence was obtained from a human donor with alopecia areata. Source material: skin. CDR3 nucleotides: TGTGCCAGCTCACCAGGGGATGTAGCGGGAGGCTACGAGCAGTACTTC. Its protein product is CASSPGDVAGGYEQYF.